This T cell receptor beta chain was identified in a study of Ad26.COV2.S vaccination and SARS-CoV-2 variants. In the study overall: Trial arm assignment for the donor was COV1001 Ad26.COV2.S.

Whole-study results and caveats: Vaccine and placebo recipients had comparable breadth of non-spike TCRs. Spike-specific responses of CD8+ and CD4+ T cells were reported to display substantial breadth after vaccination.

V was cut by 4 bases and J by 4 bases, with 7 bases left in between. This CDR3 contains 13 residues. Looked up from germline, CDR1 is ENHRY and CDR2 is SYGVKD. Treatment of the sample: roughly 19 received Ad26.COV2.S at low or high dose, single or two shots; five or six received placebo; per-sample allocation not given. Samples came from day 63 after the first vaccine or placebo injection. Sequencing was performed with immunoSEQ multiplex PCR; in TCRdb, only in-frame clones are kept and a portion is missing. The profile covers 360,000 or so clones, with about 91% appearing a single time and 1.5% to 2% taken by the ten largest. Concerning this clone itself: As yet, its antigen is unknown.

The receptor was derived from a person between 18 and 65 years old who received the Ad26.COV2.S COVID-19 vaccine or a placebo. The chain uses TRBV10-3 and TRBJ2-2; maybe TRBD2 (6 bases). The starting material was peripheral blood, obtained in a trial of Ad26.COV2.S vaccine versus placebo. CDR3 in amino acids: CAISGRGTGELFF. In nucleotides, the CDR3 is TGTGCCATCAGTGGGAGGGGCACCGGGGAGCTGTTTTTT.